Below are 23 T cell receptor beta chains sequenced from a single sample in a study of T cell responses to AZD1222 COVID-19 vaccine. The data were produced by immunoSEQ multiplex PCR, yet TCRdb's version contains in-frame clones alone and is incomplete. The top ten clones hold over 1.2% of a sample with some 130,000 clones, around 90% of them seen once. The sample was peripheral blood, taken on day 0 of AZD1222 vaccination. These receptors all stem from an adult in good health.

This clone was found once. The chain carries TRBV4-3 and TRBJ2-1; TRBD1 or TRBD2 may be the D gene (6 bases each). Germline V gives CDR1 LGHNA, CDR2 YSLEER. The CDR3 sequence is 15 residues long. The V and J ends lost 4 bases and 8 bases respectively, with 18 bases between them. In nucleotides, the CDR3 is TGCGCCAGCAGCCCTCGAGGGGGGATGGGCGATGAGCAGTTCTTC. This encodes CASSPRGGMGDEQFF.

The genes are TRBV11-2 and TRBJ1-4; perhaps TRBD1 as D (5 bases). Germline lookup yields CDR1 SGHAT and CDR2 FQNNGV. This CDR3 region has 16 residues. V lost 3 bases to trimming and J lost 7 bases, with 18 bases between them. CDR3 DNA sequence: TGTGCCAGCAGCTTGCCGCCCGGGACCTGGAGTGAAAAACTGTTTTTT. Encoded protein: CASSLPPGTWSEKLFF.

Here the CDR3 DNA reads TGTGCCAGCAGCTCGGCGCGGGGGGGCGGAAACACCATATATTTT. Residues: CASSSARGGGNTIYF. The V gene is TRBV9, the J gene TRBJ1-3; TRBD1 might be the D (6 bases). V shed 4 bases and J shed 4 bases, with 15 bases lying between them. CDR1 is SGDLS and CDR2 is YYNGEE in the germline V gene. The length of the CDR3 is 15 residues.

This rearrangement joins TRBV7-9 to TRBJ2-7; no reliable D call. This CDR3 is built from 13 residues. Trimming left V 2 bases short and J 6 bases short, with 11 bases between. From germline, CDR1 is SEHNR and CDR2 FQNEAQ (reference sequence). CDR3 residues: CASSLLGSAEQYF. The CDR3 DNA sequence: TGTGCCAGCAGCTTACTAGGGTCGGCCGAGCAGTACTTC. Drawing the rest from reference TRBV7-9 and TRBJ2-7, the complete variable domain is DTGVSQNPRHKITKRGQNVTFRCDPISEHNRLYWYRQTLGQGPEFLTYFQNEAQLEKSRLLSDRFSAERPKGSFSTLEIQRTEQGDSAMYLCASSLLGSAEQYFGPGTRLTVT.

The V call is TRBV5-1, the J call TRBJ1-2; weak D call: TRBD1 (6 bases). The CDR3 runs 13 residues. From germline, CDR1 is SGHRS and CDR2 YFSETQ. Trimming removed 4 bases from V and 2 bases from J, with 9 bases in between. This CDR3 reads CASSTGQNYGYTF. CDR3 sequence (DNA): TGCGCCAGCAGCACCGGACAGAACTATGGCTACACCTTC.

This chain joins TRBV11-3 and TRBJ2-2, with TRBD1 identical over 7 bases. V was pared by 1 base and J by 3 bases, with 11 bases of the junction left unmatched. CDR1 and CDR2 from the germline V gene are SGHNT and YENEEA. The CDR3 is made up of 18 amino acids. The CDR3 DNA sequence: TGTGCCAGCAGCTTAGGTTTGACAGGGACCTCGGACACCGGGGAGCTGTTTTTT. Translating gives CASSLGLTGTSDTGELFF.

The V gene is TRBV5-1, the J gene TRBJ1-2; 8 nucleotides line up with TRBD1. The J segment lost 7 bases and the V segment lost 4 bases, leaving 9 bases of the junction unmatched. The CDR3 length is 14 residues. Germline V gene data show CDR1 as SGHRS and CDR2 as YFSETQ. CDR3 residues: CASSAYGQGTGYTF. The CDR3 nucleotides read TGCGCCAGCAGCGCCTACGGACAGGGCACTGGCTACACCTTC.

V gene TRBV12-3 or TRBV12-4 combines with J gene TRBJ1-2; unclear D gene. The V gene lost 1 base and the J gene lost 2 bases, with 2 bases spanning the gap. This CDR3 has 12 residues. CDR3 bases: TGTGCCAGCAGTTTAGACAACTATGGCTACACCTTC. Translation: CASSLDNYGYTF.

This clone is a singleton in its sample. The chain uses TRBV7-9 and TRBJ1-6; a possible D gene is TRBD1 (5 bases). CDR1 and CDR2 from the germline V gene are SEHNR and FQNEAQ (reference sequence). V was shortened by 6 bases and J by 5 bases, with 8 bases between the two germline ends. The CDR3 is made up of 13 amino acids. This CDR3 reads CASRGVDNSPLHF. In DNA form, the CDR3 reads TGTGCCAGCAGAGGGGTTGATAATTCACCCCTCCACTTT.

J is TRBJ2-7 and V is TRBV28; 9 nucleotides align to TRBD1. The CDR3 runs to 15 residues. V lost 9 bases and J lost 0; bases outside the gene matches: 9. Germline V gene data show CDR1 as MDHEN and CDR2 as SYDVKM. CDR3 DNA sequence: TGTGCCAGTTTCCCCGGGACAGGGCCCTCCTACGAGCAGTACTTC. This codes for CASFPGTGPSYEQYF.

The gene calls are TRBV24-1 and TRBJ1-2; D unclear. CDR1 is KGHDR and CDR2 is SFDVKD in the germline V gene. V lost 0 bases and J lost 5, with 12 bases in between. The CDR3 sequence is 15 residues long. The CDR3 sequence is CATSDLRPVPYGYTF. DNA for the CDR3: TGTGCCACCAGTGATTTGCGTCCGGTACCTTATGGCTACACCTTC.

This clone was seen only once. The chain is built from TRBV28 and TRBJ2-2; D remains ambiguous. The CDR3 runs to 13 residues. Trimming shortened V by 2 bases and J by 4 bases, and 5 bases separated the two germline ends. Looked up from germline, CDR1 is MDHEN and CDR2 is SYDVKM. The CDR3 here is CASSLTGTGELFF. CDR3 sequence (DNA): TGTGCCAGCAGTTTAACGGGCACCGGGGAGCTGTTTTTT. The entire variable domain, with the rest obtained from reference TRBV28 and TRBJ2-2, is as follows: DVKVTQSSRYLVKRTGEKVFLECVQDMDHENMFWYRQDPGLGLRLIYFSYDVKMKEKGDIPEGYSVSREKKERFSLILESASTNQTSMYLCASSLTGTGELFFGEGSRLTVL.

DNA for the CDR3: TGTGCCAGCAGCCAAGATGGTAGCGGGCGCGAGCAGTACTTC. It codes for CASSQDGSGREQYF. The V and J genes are TRBV4-2 and TRBJ2-7; 7 bases align to TRBD2. Losses at the gene ends were 0 bases for V and 6 bases for J; bases not matched to a gene: 5. Per the germline V gene, CDR1 is LGHNA and CDR2 is YNFKEQ. The CDR3 length is 14 residues.

J is TRBJ2-2 and V is TRBV6-4; a possible D gene is TRBD2 (6 bases). Trimming removed 5 bases from V and 4 bases from J, with 14 bases in between. The CDR3 sequence is 15 residues long. Germline CDR1 and CDR2: MRHNA and SNTAGT. The CDR3 DNA reads TGTGCCAGCAGTTACACTAGCATTGGCACCGGGGAGCTGTTTTTT. Residues: CASSYTSIGTGELFF.

This chain connects TRBV7-2 to TRBJ1-6; tentative D call: TRBD1 (6 bases). This CDR3 is built from 16 residues. Looked up from germline, CDR1 is SGHTA and CDR2 is FQGNSA. Trimming took 0 bases from V and 7 from J, leaving 13 bases between them. CDR3 protein: CASSLAGRGTNSPLHF. Written as DNA, the CDR3 is TGTGCCAGCAGCTTAGCGGGCAGGGGAACAAATTCACCCCTCCACTTT.

The genes are TRBV29-1 and TRBJ1-1; a possible D gene is TRBD1 (5 bases). This CDR3 is built from 13 residues. From germline, CDR1 is SQVTM and CDR2 ANQGSEA. The V gene lost 4 bases and the J gene lost 3 bases, with 12 bases spanning the gap. The CDR3 spells CSVGSRADTEAFF. The CDR3 coding sequence is TGCAGCGTTGGTAGCAGGGCCGACACTGAAGCTTTCTTT.

This chain joins TRBV7-8 and TRBJ1-4; D gene ambiguous. With 3 bases removed from V and 5 bases from J, the gap between germline ends came to 10 bases. Germline V gene lookup returns CDR1 SGHVS and CDR2 FQNEAQ. The CDR3 runs 14 residues. This chain's CDR3 is CASSFKRENEKLFF. The CDR3 DNA reads as TGTGCCAGCAGCTTCAAGAGGGAGAATGAAAAACTGTTTTTT.

V usage is TRBV5-1 and J usage is TRBJ1-1; D call uncertain. The CDR3 has 13 amino acids. V gave up 0 bases and J gave up 5 bases, with 8 bases separating them. Looked up from germline, CDR1 is SGHRS and CDR2 is YFSETQ. CDR3 loop: CASSLAVGTEAFF. The CDR3 bases are TGCGCCAGCAGCTTGGCCGTGGGAACTGAAGCTTTCTTT. The full variable domain, its missing parts supplied by reference TRBV5-1 and TRBJ1-1, is KAGVTQTPRYLIKTRGQQVTLSCSPISGHRSVSWYQQTPGQGLQFLFEYFSETQRNKGNFPGRFSGRQFSNSRSEMNVSTLELGDSALYLCASSLAVGTEAFFGQGTRLTVV.

The V gene is TRBV6-4, the J gene TRBJ1-3; possibly TRBD1 for D (6 bases). V was clipped by 7 bases and J by 4 bases, with 17 bases between them. CDR1 is MRHNA, CDR2 SNTAGT, per germline. CDR3 length: 15 amino acids. CDR3 residues: CASIGTSLRGNTIYF. The CDR3 DNA is TGTGCCAGCATCGGGACATCACTTAGGGGAAACACCATATATTTT.

As regards this clone: Other DNA sequences within the sample encode an identical CDR3. The rearrangement links TRBV6-2 or TRBV6-3 to TRBJ2-2; a possible D gene is TRBD2 (6 bases). The V gene's germline CDR1 is MNHEY and CDR2 SVGEGT. The V and J ends lost 5 bases and 3 bases respectively, with 10 bases between them. The CDR3 contains 14 residues. The CDR3: CASSRTGDTGELFF. In nucleotides, the CDR3 is TGTGCCAGCAGTCGCACGGGGGACACCGGGGAGCTGTTTTTT.

This chain connects TRBV3-1 (or the pseudogene TRBV3-2) to TRBJ2-5; perhaps D is TRBD1 or TRBD2 (5 bases each). This CDR3 has 11 amino acids. Germline CDR1 is LGHDT and CDR2 is YNNKEL (reference sequence). V shed 3 bases and J shed 7 bases, with 6 bases lying between them. The CDR3 sequence: CASSQGRTQYF. CDR3 DNA sequence: TGTGCCAGCAGCCAGGGACGGACCCAGTACTTC.

This chain connects TRBV27 to TRBJ1-4; D remains ambiguous. Germline V gives CDR1 MNHEY, CDR2 SMNVEV (reference sequence). This CDR3 has 12 residues. Trimming stripped 3 bases from V and 3 bases from J, with 2 bases between. The CDR3 reads CASSLPNEKLFF. The CDR3 DNA reads TGTGCCAGCAGTTTGCCTAATGAAAAACTGTTTTTT.

This sequence joins TRBV28 and TRBJ1-6; 10 nucleotides align to TRBD1. V dropped 4 bases and J dropped 6; count of bases not matched to a gene: 3. The CDR3 length is 15 residues. Looked up from germline, CDR1 is MDHEN and CDR2 is SYDVKM. As DNA, the CDR3 is TGTGCCAGCAGTTCGGGACAGGGGTCTAATTCACCCCTCCACTTT. The encoded protein is CASSSGQGSNSPLHF.